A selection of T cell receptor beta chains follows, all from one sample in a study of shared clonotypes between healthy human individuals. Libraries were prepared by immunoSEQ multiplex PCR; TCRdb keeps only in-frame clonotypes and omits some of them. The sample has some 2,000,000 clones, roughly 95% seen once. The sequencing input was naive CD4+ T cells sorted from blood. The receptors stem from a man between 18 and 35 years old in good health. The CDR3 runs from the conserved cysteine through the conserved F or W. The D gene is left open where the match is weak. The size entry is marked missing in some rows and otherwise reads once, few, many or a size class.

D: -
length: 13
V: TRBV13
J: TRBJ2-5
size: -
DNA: TGTGCCAGCAGCTTAGATGGGAGGGAGACCCAGTACTTC
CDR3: CASSLDGRETQYF

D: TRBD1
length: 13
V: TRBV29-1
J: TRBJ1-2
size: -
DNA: TGCAGCGTGGAGAGACAGGGATCCTATGGCTACACCTTC
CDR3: CSVERQGSYGYTF

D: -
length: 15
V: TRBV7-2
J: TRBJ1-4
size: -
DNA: TGTGCCAGCAGCTTACAGGGTGGGACTAATGAAAAACTGTTTTTT
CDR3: CASSLQGGTNEKLFF

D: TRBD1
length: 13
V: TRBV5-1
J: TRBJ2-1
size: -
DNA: TGCGCCAGCTTCCCGGACAGGTCTGATGAGCAGTTCTTC
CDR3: CASFPDRSDEQFF

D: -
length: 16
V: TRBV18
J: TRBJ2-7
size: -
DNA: TGTGCCAGCTCACCACAGCGACAGGTGGAGCGAAACGAGCAGTACTTC
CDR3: CASSPQRQVERNEQYF

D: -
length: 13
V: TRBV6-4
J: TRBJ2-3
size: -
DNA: TGTGCCAGCAGTGAACAGGGTCAGGATACGCAGTATTTT
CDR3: CASSEQGQDTQYF

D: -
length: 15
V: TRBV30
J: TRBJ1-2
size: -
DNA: TGTGCCTGGAGTGTAAAGCAGGGGTCCCGCGGTGGCTACACCTTC
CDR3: CAWSVKQGSRGGYTF

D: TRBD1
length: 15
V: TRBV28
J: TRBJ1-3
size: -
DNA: TGTGCCAGCAGACTGGACAGGACCTCTGGAAACACCATATATTTT
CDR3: CASRLDRTSGNTIYF

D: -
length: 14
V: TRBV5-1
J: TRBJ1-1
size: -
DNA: TGCGCCAGCAGCTTACAGACAGTGGACACTGAAGCTTTCTTT
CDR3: CASSLQTVDTEAFF

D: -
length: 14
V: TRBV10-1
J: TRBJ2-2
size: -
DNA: TGCGCCAGCAGCAGCGATCAGGTCACCGGGGAGCTGTTTTTT
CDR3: CASSSDQVTGELFF

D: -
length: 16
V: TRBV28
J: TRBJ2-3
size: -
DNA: TGTGCCAGCAGTTTTTCCCGACAGGCGCGCACAGATACGCAGTATTTT
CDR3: CASSFSRQARTDTQYF

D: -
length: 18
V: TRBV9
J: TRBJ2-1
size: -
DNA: TGTGCCAGCAGCGTAGAAGGGGCAGGTACCATCTCCTACAATGAGCAGTTCTTC
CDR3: CASSVEGAGTISYNEQFF

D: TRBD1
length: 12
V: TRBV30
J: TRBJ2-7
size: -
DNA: TGTGCCTGGCAGGACAGGGGCTACGAGCAGTACTTC
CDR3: CAWQDRGYEQYF

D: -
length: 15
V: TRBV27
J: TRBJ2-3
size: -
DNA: TGTGCCAGCAAGCCAAGTGGGGTGGGCACAGATACGCAGTATTTT
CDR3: CASKPSGVGTDTQYF

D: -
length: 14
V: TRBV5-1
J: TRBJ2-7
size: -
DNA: TGCGCCAGCAGCCTAGGACAGTTTGCCGACGAGCAGTACTTC
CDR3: CASSLGQFADEQYF

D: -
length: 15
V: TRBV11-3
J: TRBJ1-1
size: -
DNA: TGTGCCAGCAGTCCCCGTGAGAGGGACGGCACTGAAGCTTTCTTT
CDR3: CASSPRERDGTEAFF

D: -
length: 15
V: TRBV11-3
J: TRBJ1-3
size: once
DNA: TGTGCCAGCAGCTTAGACGGAAACTCTGGAAACACCATATATTTT
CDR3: CASSLDGNSGNTIYF

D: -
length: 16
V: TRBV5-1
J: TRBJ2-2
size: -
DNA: TGCGCCAGCAGCTCTCCGACAGGATTGAACACCGGGGAGCTGTTTTTT
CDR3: CASSSPTGLNTGELFF

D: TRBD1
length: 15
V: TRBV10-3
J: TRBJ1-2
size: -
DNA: TGTGCCATCAGTGAGTCGGGGGACAGGGCCTATGGCTACACCTTC
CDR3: CAISESGDRAYGYTF

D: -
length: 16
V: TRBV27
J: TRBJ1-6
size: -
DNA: TGTGCCAGCAGCCGGGGGGATCAGTCCTATAATTCACCCCTCCACTTT
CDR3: CASSRGDQSYNSPLHF

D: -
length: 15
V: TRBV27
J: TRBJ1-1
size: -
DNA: TGTGCCAGCAGTTTCTCGGGGCACAGGAACACTGAAGCTTTCTTT
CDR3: CASSFSGHRNTEAFF

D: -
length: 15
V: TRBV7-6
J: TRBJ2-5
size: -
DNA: TGTGCCAGCAGCTTAGGGGTTACCCCCTCCGAGACCCAGTACTTC
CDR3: CASSLGVTPSETQYF

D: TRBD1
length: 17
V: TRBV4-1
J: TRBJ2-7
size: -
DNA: TGCGCCAGCAGCCAAGATCTTGGGGGGACAGGGCTCTACGAGCAGTACTTC
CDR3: CASSQDLGGTGLYEQYF

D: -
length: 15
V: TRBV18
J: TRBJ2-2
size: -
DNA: TGTGCCAGCTCACTAGCCGGGACTAACACCGGGGAGCTGTTTTTT
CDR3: CASSLAGTNTGELFF

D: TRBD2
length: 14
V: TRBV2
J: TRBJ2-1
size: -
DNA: TGTGCCAGCAAGGCTAGCGGGATCTACAATGAGCAGTTCTTC
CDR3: CASKASGIYNEQFF

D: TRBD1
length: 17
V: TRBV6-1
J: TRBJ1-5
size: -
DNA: TGTGCCAGCAGTGAAGGGGGGTTGACAGGGTACAATCAGCCCCAGCATTTT
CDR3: CASSEGGLTGYNQPQHF

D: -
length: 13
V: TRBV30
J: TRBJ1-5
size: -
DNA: TGTGCCTGGAGTTACAGGGAAAATCAGCCCCAGCATTTT
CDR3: CAWSYRENQPQHF

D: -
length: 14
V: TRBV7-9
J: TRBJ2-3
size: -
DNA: TGTGCCAGCAGCTCCACGTTAACGGGGGATACGCAGTATTTT
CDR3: CASSSTLTGDTQYF

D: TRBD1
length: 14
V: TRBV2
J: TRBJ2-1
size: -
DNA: TGTGCCAGCCTGCCGGACAGGGGAAACAATGAGCAGTTCTTC
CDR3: CASLPDRGNNEQFF

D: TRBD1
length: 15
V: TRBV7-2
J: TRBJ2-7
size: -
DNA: TGTGCCAGCAGCTTTACCGGGACAGGGTACAACGAGCAGTACTTC
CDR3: CASSFTGTGYNEQYF

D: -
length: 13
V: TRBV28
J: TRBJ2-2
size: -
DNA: TGTGCCAGCACGGGCCCGAACACCGGGGAGCTGTTTTTT
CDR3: CASTGPNTGELFF

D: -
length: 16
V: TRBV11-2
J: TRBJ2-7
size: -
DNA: TGTGCCAGCAGCTTTGGATTAAATCCGGGCGGCTACGAGCAGTACTTC
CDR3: CASSFGLNPGGYEQYF

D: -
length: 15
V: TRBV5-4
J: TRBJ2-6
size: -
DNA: TGTGCCAGCAGCTTCGGAGGGACTGGGGCCAACGTCCTGACTTTC
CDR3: CASSFGGTGANVLTF

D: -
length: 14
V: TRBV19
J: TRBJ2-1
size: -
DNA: TGTGCCAGTAGTATGGGGACCCCTTCCAATGAGCAGTTCTTC
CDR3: CASSMGTPSNEQFF

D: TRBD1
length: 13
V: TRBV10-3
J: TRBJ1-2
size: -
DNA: TGTGCCATCAGTCCGAGGGACAGGGAAGGCTACACCTTC
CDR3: CAISPRDREGYTF

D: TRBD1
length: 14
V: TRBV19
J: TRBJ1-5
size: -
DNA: TGTGCCACCACGACAGGGGCAGGGAATCAGCCCCAGCATTTT
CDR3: CATTTGAGNQPQHF

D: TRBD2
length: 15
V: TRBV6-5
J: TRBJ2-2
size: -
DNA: TGTGCCAGCAGAACCGGGACTACCACCACCGGGGAGCTGTTTTTT
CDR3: CASRTGTTTTGELFF

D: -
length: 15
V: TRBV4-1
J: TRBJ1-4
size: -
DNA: TGCGCCAGCAGCCTCTGGACAGCAACTAATGAAAAACTGTTTTTT
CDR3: CASSLWTATNEKLFF

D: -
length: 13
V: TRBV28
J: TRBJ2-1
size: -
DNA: TGTGCCAGCATCCCCGACGCCTACAATGAGCAGTTCTTC
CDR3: CASIPDAYNEQFF

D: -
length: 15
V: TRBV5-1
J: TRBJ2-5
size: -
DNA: TGCGCCAGCAGCTTGGCCGGAGGGAGAGGAGAGACCCAGTACTTC
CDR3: CASSLAGGRGETQYF

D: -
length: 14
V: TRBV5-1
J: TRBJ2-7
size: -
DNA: TGCGCCAGCAGCATGCAGGGGATATCCTACGAGCAGTACTTC
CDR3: CASSMQGISYEQYF

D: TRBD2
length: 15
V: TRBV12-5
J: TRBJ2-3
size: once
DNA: TGTGCTAGTGCCTACAGAGGGAGGGGCACAGATACGCAGTATTTT
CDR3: CASAYRGRGTDTQYF

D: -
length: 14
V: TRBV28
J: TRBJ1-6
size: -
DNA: TGTGCCAGCAGGCGTCTAGAACCGCGTTCACCCCTCCACTTT
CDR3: CASRRLEPRSPLHF

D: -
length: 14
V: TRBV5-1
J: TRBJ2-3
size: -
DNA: TGCGCCAGCAGCGTGACTAGTAGCACAGATACGCAGTATTTT
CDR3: CASSVTSSTDTQYF

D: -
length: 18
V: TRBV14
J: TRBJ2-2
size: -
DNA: TGTGCCAGCAGCCCCCTCGAGGGCAGGGGGGCAGACACCGGGGAGCTGTTTTTT
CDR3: CASSPLEGRGADTGELFF

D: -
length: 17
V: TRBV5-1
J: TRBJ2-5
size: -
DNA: TGCGCCAGCAGCTATCGTGGTTTGGGGGAGAGGAGAGAGACCCAGTACTTC
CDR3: CASSYRGLGERRETQYF

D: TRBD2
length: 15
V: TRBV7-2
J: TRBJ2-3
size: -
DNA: TGTGCCAGCAGCCCAGGCGGACTAGCAACAGATACGCAGTATTTT
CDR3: CASSPGGLATDTQYF

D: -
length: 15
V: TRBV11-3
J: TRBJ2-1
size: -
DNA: TGTGCCAGCAGCTTGGGGGATAGCTCCTACAATGAGCAGTTCTTC
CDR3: CASSLGDSSYNEQFF